These 19 T cell receptor beta chains were sequenced from one sample in a study of a mutant IDH1 vaccine in newly diagnosed glioma. The method was immunoSEQ multiplex PCR; TCRdb's version includes in-frame clones alone and lacks a portion of them. The table lists about 36,000 clones, about four fifths of them singletons. These receptors' antigens are unknown. Time point denoted: week 11, during vaccination. In every dose of vaccine, 300 ug of mutant IDH1 20-mer peptide was given alongside topical imiquimod. The source was peripheral blood mononuclear cells (PBMCs), collected from a glioma patient whose treatment included an IDH1 peptide vaccine. Receptor source: a woman in her 30s with glioma. Some clones in this sample may be carry-over from other donors' samples.

This chain links TRBV2 with TRBJ1-2; weak D call: TRBD1 (5 bases). Germline assignment: CDR1 SNHLY and CDR2 FYNNEI. The CDR3 spans 13 residues. Trimming stripped 7 bases from V and 4 bases from J, with 13 bases between. CDR3 region: CASTEDGTYGYTF. The CDR3 DNA sequence: TGTGCCAGCACCGAAGACGGGACCTATGGCTACACCTTC.

This chain joins TRBV7-9 and TRBJ1-1; no firm D call. The CDR3 runs to 12 residues. V was clipped by 1 base and J by 7 bases, with 7 bases between them. In germline, CDR1 is SEHNR, CDR2 FQNEAQ (reference sequence). The CDR3 DNA follows: TGTGCCAGCAGCTTAGGGGGAAATGAAGCTTTCTTT. It is translated as CASSLGGNEAFF. The full variable domain, completed using reference TRBV7-9 and TRBJ1-1, is DTGVSQNPRHKITKRGQNVTFRCDPISEHNRLYWYRQTLGQGPEFLTYFQNEAQLEKSRLLSDRFSAERPKGSFSTLEIQRTEQGDSAMYLCASSLGGNEAFFGQGTRLTVV.

V gene TRBV7-9 combines with J gene TRBJ1-1, with D uncertain. This CDR3 contains 13 residues. Germline V CDR1 and CDR2: SEHNR, FQNEAQ (reference sequence). The V gene lost 5 bases and the J gene lost 8 bases, with 15 bases spanning the gap. CDR3 residues: CASSRRQDVEAFF. Here the CDR3 DNA reads TGTGCCAGCAGCCGACGGCAGGACGTGGAAGCTTTCTTT.

The chain has TRBV4-1 and TRBJ1-5; D is undetermined. The CDR3 contains 17 residues. V lost 1 base to trimming and J lost 4 bases, with 17 bases between them. CDR1 and CDR2 from the germline V gene are MGHRA and YSYEKL. CDR3 loop: CASSQVDMGFRNQPQHF. CDR3 DNA: TGCGCCAGCAGCCAAGTCGATATGGGTTTTAGGAATCAGCCCCAGCATTTT.

The V gene is TRBV2, the J gene TRBJ1-1; a weak D match, TRBD1 (5 bases). The germline V gene has CDR1 SNHLY and CDR2 FYNNEI. The CDR3 has 15 amino acids. The V and J ends lost 7 bases and 1 base respectively, with 16 bases between them. CDR3 residues: CASTLDGGGNTEAFF. The DNA for the CDR3 is TGTGCCAGCACCTTAGACGGGGGAGGGAACACTGAAGCTTTCTTT.

The V gene is TRBV2, the J gene TRBJ2-2; D not resolved. Trimming took 8 bases from V and 6 from J, leaving 16 bases between them. Germline assignment: CDR1 SNHLY and CDR2 FYNNEI. CDR3 length: 14 amino acids. In nucleotides, the CDR3 is TGTGCCAGCCAGGAGTCCTCGGGCTCCGGGGAGCTGTTTTTT. Translated: CASQESSGSGELFF.

This clone was recorded once. This rearrangement joins TRBV19 to TRBJ2-7; 7 bases agree with TRBD2. The CDR3 covers 16 residues. Looked up from germline, CDR1 is LNHDA and CDR2 is SQIVND (reference sequence). Trimming at V came to 5 bases and at J to 1 base, leaving 11 bases not matched to a gene. In DNA, the CDR3 is TGTGCCAGTAGTCAGCCTCCGGGACTACCTTCCTACGAGCAGTACTTC. It encodes CASSQPPGLPSYEQYF. Drawing the rest from reference TRBV19 and TRBJ2-7, the complete variable domain is DGGITQSPKYLFRKEGQNVTLSCEQNLNHDAMYWYRQDPGQGLRLIYYSQIVNDFQKGDIAEGYSVSREKKESFPLTVTSAQKNPTAFYLCASSQPPGLPSYEQYFGPGTRLTVT.

The chain carries TRBV30 and TRBJ2-3, with 9 bases aligning to TRBD2. V lost 5 bases to trimming and J lost 2 bases; unmatched junction nucleotides: 11. The CDR3 totals 16 residues. Germline CDR1 is GTSNPN and CDR2 is SVGIG (reference sequence). Here the CDR3 DNA reads TGTGCCTGGTCTCGCGGCCTAGCGGGATCCACAGATACGCAGTATTTT. Its protein is CAWSRGLAGSTDTQYF.

The rearrangement joins TRBV6-1 to TRBJ2-7, with D unclear. CDR1 MNHNS and CDR2 SASEGT come from the germline V gene. The CDR3 totals 12 residues. Trimming shortened V by 4 bases and J by 4 bases, and 8 bases separated the two germline ends. CDR3 in amino acids: CASSARQYEQYF. Here the CDR3 DNA reads TGTGCCAGCAGTGCCCGCCAATACGAGCAGTACTTC.

This clone was seen once. The chain carries TRBV2 and TRBJ1-5, with no clear D. The V gene's germline CDR1 is SNHLY and CDR2 FYNNEI. The CDR3 has 12 amino acids. Trimming left V 3 bases short and J 8 bases short, with 8 bases between. CDR3 bases: TGTGCCAGCAGTGATAGCGGGGAGCCCCAGCATTTT. This encodes CASSDSGEPQHF.

This clone was counted only a few times. The CDR3 DNA follows: TGTGCCAGCAGGGCTCTGACAGGCTCAGGGGAGACCCAGTACTTC. It is translated as CASRALTGSGETQYF. This chain links TRBV6-6 with TRBJ2-5; weak D call: TRBD1 (6 bases). V lost 6 bases, J lost 5 bases, and 19 bases lay in between. Germline V gives CDR1 MNHNY, CDR2 SVGAGI (reference sequence). This CDR3 is 15 amino acids long.

The V call is TRBV11-3, the J call TRBJ2-3; a possible D gene is TRBD2 (6 bases). Germline V lookup: CDR1 SGHNT, CDR2 YENEEA. V lost 3 bases and J lost 6, with 7 bases in between. This CDR3 comprises 12 residues. The chain's CDR3 is CASSFGRDTQYF. CDR3 bases: TGTGCCAGCAGCTTTGGGAGGGATACGCAGTATTTT.

The chain carries TRBV7-8 and TRBJ2-1; 9 nucleotides match TRBD2. Germline V gives CDR1 SGHVS, CDR2 FQNEAQ. V was pared by 5 bases and J by 6 bases, with 11 bases of the junction left unmatched. The CDR3 has 16 residues. This CDR3 reads CASSPQMAGGVNEQFF. The CDR3 region has the DNA TGTGCCAGCAGCCCCCAAATGGCGGGAGGGGTCAATGAGCAGTTCTTC.

This clone was recorded a few times. In the same sample, other DNA sequences code for this CDR3. This sequence joins TRBV9 and TRBJ1-1; TRBD1 is a possible D gene (6 bases). CDR3 length: 12 residues. CDR1 is SGDLS and CDR2 is YYNGEE in the germline V gene. The germline V and J ends were trimmed by 3 bases and 5 bases, with 8 bases remaining between them. CDR3 amino acids: CASSGRGTEAFF. For the CDR3, the DNA is TGTGCCAGCAGCGGGAGGGGGACTGAAGCTTTCTTT.

The rearrangement uses TRBV11-2 and TRBJ1-5; unclear D gene. The V gene lost 1 base and the J gene lost 6 bases, with 13 bases spanning the gap. Looked up from germline, CDR1 is SGHAT and CDR2 is FQNNGV. The CDR3 spans 15 residues. The DNA of the CDR3 is TGTGCCAGCAGCTTAGGGGCGAAGGGATCTCAGCCCCAGCATTTT. This sequence encodes CASSLGAKGSQPQHF.

This clone was observed a handful of times. J is TRBJ1-4 and V is TRBV5-1, with D possibly being TRBD1 (6 bases). CDR3 length: 15 residues. The germline V and J ends were trimmed by 4 bases and 0 bases, with 10 bases remaining between them. CDR1 SGHRS and CDR2 YFSETQ come from the germline V gene. CDR3 protein: CASSPGTPTNEKLFF. For the CDR3, the DNA is TGCGCCAGCAGCCCCGGGACACCAACTAATGAAAAACTGTTTTTT.

The rearrangement links TRBV7-9 to TRBJ2-2, with TRBD1 identical over 11 bases. Germline CDR1 reads SEHNR; CDR2 reads FQNEAQ (reference sequence). The CDR3 is 17 amino acids. V lost 3 bases and J lost 4; bases outside the gene matches: 7. CDR3 sequence (DNA): TGTGCCAGCAGCTTGTCCGGGACAGGGGGGACCACCGGGGAGCTGTTTTTT. Translated, it gives CASSLSGTGGTTGELFF.

This clone came up a few times. Other nucleotide sequences from this sample produce the same CDR3. J is TRBJ1-1 and V is TRBV6-5; perhaps TRBD1 as D (5 bases). Germline V gene data show CDR1 as MNHEY and CDR2 as SVGAGI. Trimming removed 2 bases from V and 4 bases from J, with 8 bases in between. CDR3 size: 13 residues. CDR3 residues: CASSYPGGTEAFF. The CDR3 nucleotides are TGTGCCAGCAGTTACCCCGGGGGCACTGAAGCTTTCTTT.

J is TRBJ1-2 and V is TRBV27; no clear D gene. Germline V gene sequence: CDR1 MNHEY, CDR2 SMNVEV (reference sequence). Trimming stripped 6 bases from V and 7 bases from J, with 15 bases between. The CDR3 contains 13 residues. The CDR3 loop reads CASRPDVFPGYTF. The CDR3 coding sequence is TGTGCCAGCAGGCCCGACGTCTTTCCTGGCTACACCTTC.